A single sample gave rise to the 13 T cell receptor beta chains below, sequenced in a study of blood T cells in healthy people across ages. With a J-beta primer mix and a sample-barcoded 5' primer, a second PCR ran about 6 to 11 cycles. Via MiXCR, TCRdb re-called the 5' RACE reads, giving one row per CDR3 protein. The table has approximately 880,000 distinct CDR3 sequences, about 48% seen once; the top ten hold roughly an eighth. Sequencing was performed on blood. The receptors originated from a man aged 30-40 years in good health.

CDR3 loop: CASSLTTTEQVNQETQYF. For the CDR3, the DNA is TGCGCCAGCAGCTTGACAACGACCGAACAGGTCAACCAAGAGACCCAGTACTTC. The chain is built from TRBV5-1 and TRBJ2-5, with D possibly being TRBD1 (5 bases). The CDR3 totals 18 residues. Per the germline V gene, CDR1 is SGHRS and CDR2 is YFSETQ. V dropped 1 base and J dropped 0 bases, with 19 bases sitting between them.

The chain uses TRBV11-2 and TRBJ2-6; 8 nucleotides match TRBD1. Germline V gene sequence: CDR1 SGHAT, CDR2 FQNNGV. V shed 5 bases, J shed 0 bases, and the junction held 9 bases outside the gene matches. The CDR3 contains 18 residues. The CDR3 loop is CASSDPGQVPSGANVLTF. The CDR3, as DNA: TGTGCCAGCAGCGATCCGGGACAGGTCCCCTCTGGGGCCAACGTCCTGACTTTC. Full variable domain (rest looked up from reference TRBV11-2 and TRBJ2-6): EAGVAQSPRYKIIEKRQSVAFWCNPISGHATLYWYQQILGQGPKLLIQFQNNGVVDDSQLPKDRFSAERLKGVDSTLKIQPAKLEDSAVYLCASSDPGQVPSGANVLTFGAGSRLTVL.

V and J are TRBV4-2 and TRBJ1-1, with TRBD1 matching over 9 bases. Germline V lookup: CDR1 LGHNA, CDR2 YNFKEQ. This CDR3 is 15 amino acids long. V shed 4 bases, J shed 4 bases, and the junction held 7 bases outside the gene matches. The CDR3 nucleotides read TGTGCCAGCAGCCGGGACAGGGTATGGGGCACTGAAGCTTTCTTT. It translates to CASSRDRVWGTEAFF.

This clonotype was found a few times. The CDR3 protein is CSASPTVNYGYTF. For the CDR3, the DNA is TGCAGTGCTAGCCCGACGGTTAACTATGGCTACACCTTC. V and J are TRBV20-1 and TRBJ1-2; no definite D call. The germline V and J ends were trimmed by 3 bases and 1 base, with 9 bases remaining between them. The CDR3 has 13 amino acids. CDR1 and CDR2 from the germline V gene are DFQATT and SNEGSKA (reference sequence).

The chain uses TRBV29-1 and TRBJ2-7; a weak D match, TRBD1 (5 bases). V lost 4 bases, J lost 5 bases, and 12 bases lay in between. This CDR3 has 12 amino acids. Germline assignment: CDR1 SQVTM and CDR2 ANQGSEA. CDR3 in amino acids: CSVGRGRNEQYF. CDR3 bases: TGCAGCGTTGGTAGGGGAAGGAACGAGCAGTACTTC.

The DNA for the CDR3 is TGTGCCGGCACCGAAAATCCCGGACACCTAGCTAACTATGGCTACACCTTC. Translation: CAGTENPGHLANYGYTF. This chain uses TRBV6-1 with TRBJ1-2; D is perhaps TRBD1 (5 bases). This CDR3 is 17 amino acids long. Per the germline V gene, CDR1 is MNHNS and CDR2 is SASEGT. V was clipped by 11 bases and J by 0 bases, with 25 bases between them.

The J gene is TRBJ2-3, the V gene TRBV20-1; 11 nucleotides agree with TRBD2. Trimming took 7 bases from V and 2 from J; bases not matched to a gene: 5. Germline V gene data show CDR1 as DFQATT and CDR2 as SNEGSKA (reference sequence). The CDR3 is 14 amino acids. The CDR3 DNA sequence: TGCAGTGGCCTAGCGGGGGGATTCACAGATACGCAGTATTTT. It yields the protein CSGLAGGFTDTQYF.

This clonotype has a single count. The chain combines TRBV6-2 or TRBV6-3 with TRBJ2-1; D call uncertain. Trimming cost V 5 bases and J 0 bases, with 11 bases left between them. Germline V gene lookup returns CDR1 MNHEY and CDR2 SVGEGT. The CDR3 covers 15 residues. The CDR3 bases are TGTGCCAGCAGTCGACGGCAGAGCTCCTACAATGAGCAGTTCTTC. Protein sequence: CASSRRQSSYNEQFF.

This clonotype was counted many times. The rearrangement joins TRBV2 to TRBJ2-5; unclear D gene. This CDR3 has 11 amino acids. Germline CDR1 is SNHLY and CDR2 is FYNNEI. V was cut by 1 base and J by 5 bases, with 2 bases left in between. Here the CDR3 DNA reads TGTGCCAGCAGTGAAGAGGAGACCCAGTACTTC. Protein: CASSEEETQYF. Complete variable domain (other parts from reference TRBV2 and TRBJ2-5): EPEVTQTPSHQVTQMGQEVILRCVPISNHLYFYWYRQILGQKVEFLVSFYNNEISEKSEIFDDQFSVERPDGSNFTLKIRSTKLEDSAMYFCASSEEETQYFGPGTRLLVL.

The chain is built from TRBV28 and TRBJ2-7, with TRBD1 matching over 9 bases. The CDR3 length is 16 residues. V shed 7 bases, J shed 4 bases, and the junction held 14 bases outside the gene matches. Germline V gene lookup returns CDR1 MDHEN and CDR2 SYDVKM. In DNA form, the CDR3 reads TGTGCCAGCAACAGAGGGGACACAGGGGGCTTATACGAGCAGTACTTC. Its translation is CASNRGDTGGLYEQYF.

Concerning this clonotype itself: The junction and the germline gene differ at one end; a read error may be behind it. The V gene is TRBV4-3, the J gene TRBJ2-7, with 8 nucleotides matching TRBD1. The CDR3 length is 18 residues. Germline V CDR1 and CDR2: LGHNA, YSLEER. CDR3 DNA: TGCGCCGGCAGCCAATACCCATCTAGGACAGGGATCTCCTACGAGCAGTACTTC. It translates to CAGSQYPSRTGISYEQYF.

This chain links TRBV6-6 with TRBJ1-5; 10 bases map to TRBD1. V shed 2 bases and J 9 bases; nucleotides not matched to a gene: 7. Germline V gene data show CDR1 as MNHNY and CDR2 as SVGAGI (reference sequence). The CDR3 is 15 residues long. CDR3 in amino acids: CASSYPGQGGVPQHF. The CDR3 bases are TGTGCCAGCAGTTACCCCGGACAGGGGGGAGTGCCCCAGCATTTT.

This clonotype occurred a few times. The chain links TRBV27 to TRBJ2-5; D is unclear. V gave up 5 bases and J gave up 5 bases, with 12 bases separating them. The CDR3 contains 13 residues. CDR1 and CDR2 (germline): MNHEY, SMNVEV (reference sequence). This chain's CDR3 is CASSARVGETQYF. Here the CDR3 DNA reads TGTGCCAGCAGTGCAAGGGTTGGGGAGACCCAGTACTTC.